This T cell receptor (beta chain) was observed in a study of T cells in Graves' hyperthyroidism and ophthalmopathy. Across the study: Peripheral blood specimens were obtained at initial diagnosis, prior to any treatment.

Germline V CDR1 and CDR2: SGHNT, YENEEA. There are 14 residues in the CDR3. V lost 5 bases and J lost 3, with 10 bases in between. The source material, RNA transcripts, was used to amplify TCR beta CDR3 regions. Carried out on the TCR CDR3, a first-round RT-PCR used the HTBI primer set. Using its own MiXCR run on the multiplex PCR reads, TCRdb lists one record per CDR3 protein. The table records about 400,000 distinct CDR3 sequences, under 15% of them present only once. Graves' hyperthyroidism was deemed stable absent ophthalmopathy progression within 18 months. Diagnoses rested on clinical symptoms, serum thyroxine and TRAb, thyroid ultrasound and orbital computed tomography. Notes on the study in general: Ophthalmopathy was identified by the model a median about 6.4 months ahead of onset.

This clonotype appeared a few times. The antigen is not known. Sequencing input: blood. The TCR originated in a woman aged 30 to 39 with Graves' hyperthyroidism. The J gene is TRBJ2-2, the V gene TRBV11-3; D might be TRBD1 (6 bases). Here the CDR3 DNA reads TGTGCCAGCAGCGAGGACAGCCACACCGGGGAGCTGTTTTTT. Translated, it gives CASSEDSHTGELFF.